One sample yielded the 32 T cell receptor beta chains listed below, sequenced in a study of regulatory T cells in long-lasting Graves disease. Relying on iRepertoire HTBI primers and Arm-PCR of CDR3 regions, the team built TCR beta libraries. TCRdb re-called the multiplex PCR reads with MiXCR, one entry per CDR3 protein. Among 680,000 or so distinct CDR3 sequences listed, 16% were seen once. Specified time point: newly diagnosed GD, antithyroid drugs for less than 3 months. RNA from PBMCs was the source of the TCR library. These data were likewise used in another study, on T cells in Graves' hyperthyroidism and ophthalmopathy.

The specimen comprised peripheral blood mononuclear cells (PBMCs), sampled at new diagnosis, from a patient treated with antithyroid drugs. These TCRs come from a woman aged 25-40 years with Graves disease.

V is TRBV24-1 and J is TRBJ2-5, with 8 nucleotides matching TRBD1. The J segment lost 2 bases and the V segment lost 7 bases, leaving 11 bases of the junction unmatched. The CDR3 covers 16 residues. Germline V gene sequence: CDR1 KGHDR, CDR2 SFDVKD. CDR3 nucleotides: TGTGCCACCAGGGAATCCGGGACAGGTATGCAAGAGACCCAGTACTTC. Amino acids: CATRESGTGMQETQYF.

The genes are TRBV2 and TRBJ1-1; D gene ambiguous. The germline CDR1 and CDR2 sequences are SNHLY and FYNNEI. V was pared by 9 bases and J by 8 bases, with 16 bases between. This CDR3 has 12 amino acids. DNA of the CDR3: TGTGCCAGTACCAAACCCCTTGGAGAAGCTTTCTTT. Its translation: CASTKPLGEAFF. Full variable domain (missing parts from reference TRBV2 and TRBJ1-1): EPEVTQTPSHQVTQMGQEVILRCVPISNHLYFYWYRQILGQKVEFLVSFYNNEISEKSEIFDDQFSVERPDGSNFTLKIRSTKLEDSAMYFCASTKPLGEAFFGQGTRLTVV.

The rearrangement joins TRBV28 to TRBJ1-4, with 7 bases matching TRBD1. This CDR3 contains 15 residues. Trimming cost V 6 bases and J 4 bases; bases outside gene matches: 8. In germline, CDR1 is MDHEN, CDR2 SYDVKM. For the CDR3, the DNA is TGTGCCAGCAGCTCGACAGGGCGGATTAATGAAAAACTGTTTTTT. Its protein product is CASSSTGRINEKLFF.

This chain links TRBV5-6 with TRBJ1-5, with 10 bases identical to TRBD1. Germline trimming cut 10 bases from V and 6 bases from J; bases unmatched to any gene: 7. The CDR3 consists of 13 residues. Germline values: CDR1 SGHDT, CDR2 YYEEEE. The CDR3 DNA reads TGTGCCGAGAGACAGGGGGCACGTCAGCCCCAGCATTTT. Amino acid sequence: CAERQGARQPQHF.

About this clonotype: A much larger clone sits a single nucleotide away, making a read error possible. This rearrangement joins TRBV5-1 to TRBJ2-3, with D hard to call. The CDR3 is made up of 13 amino acids. Germline values: CDR1 SGHRS, CDR2 YFSETQ. The CDR3 region is CAGSLVSYDTQYF. CDR3 coding DNA: TGCGCCGGCAGCTTGGTGTCATACGATACGCAGTATTTT.

The V gene is TRBV4-2, the J gene TRBJ1-2, with D unclear. This CDR3 spans 12 amino acids. Germline CDR1 and CDR2: LGHNA and YNFKEQ. Trimming left V 0 bases short and J 8 bases short, with 7 bases between. In DNA form, the CDR3 reads TGTGCCAGCAGCCAAGAATACGGGGGCTACACCTTC. Translating it yields CASSQEYGGYTF.

This clonotype was counted between two and nine times. V usage is TRBV12-3 or TRBV12-4 and J usage is TRBJ2-6, with D possibly being TRBD2 (5 bases). The CDR3 has 16 amino acids. Trimming removed 6 bases at V and 4 bases at J, with 16 bases between. CDR3 residues: CASSPNSGSGANVLTF. The DNA for the CDR3 is TGTGCCAGCAGCCCGAACTCGGGGTCCGGGGCCAACGTCCTGACTTTC.

Many counts were recorded for this clonotype. The chain couples TRBV6-5 to TRBJ2-1; TRBD2 aligns across 8 bases. The germline V gene encodes CDR1 MNHEY and CDR2 SVGAGI. CDR3 length: 18 amino acids. V shed 0 bases and J 2 bases; nucleotides not matched to a gene: 9. CDR3 region: CASSYSSKGLGTYNEQFF. CDR3 DNA sequence: TGTGCCAGCAGTTACTCGAGTAAGGGACTAGGAACCTACAATGAGCAGTTCTTC.

This clonotype was detected a few times. The chain employs TRBV6-2 or TRBV6-3 and TRBJ1-2; TRBD1 might be the D (6 bases). The V end was cut by 6 bases, the J end by 6 bases, with 14 bases between. Germline lookup yields CDR1 MNHEY and CDR2 SVGEGT. The CDR3 loop spans 13 amino acids. The CDR3 sequence: CASRADRRHGYTF. The CDR3 nucleotides are TGTGCCAGCAGGGCCGACAGGAGACATGGCTACACCTTC.

The chain couples TRBV19 to TRBJ2-2; D may be TRBD1 or TRBD2 (6 bases each). V lost 5 bases to trimming and J lost 7 bases, with 20 bases between them. Germline V gives CDR1 LNHDA, CDR2 SQIVND (reference sequence). The CDR3 extends over 16 amino acids. The CDR3 region is CASSPRMGAGIGELFF. CDR3 nucleotides: TGTGCCAGTAGTCCTCGCATGGGGGCGGGGATCGGGGAGCTGTTTTTT.

Note on this clonotype: At one of its ends the junction is not consistent with the germline gene, which may arise from a read error. The chain has TRBV7-9 and TRBJ2-7; tentatively, D is TRBD1 or TRBD2 (7 bases each). This CDR3 comprises 13 residues. Germline values: CDR1 SEHNR, CDR2 FQNEAQ (reference sequence). The CDR3 DNA reads as TGTGTCAGCGGGGAGACAGGGTACTACGAGCAGTACTTC. Translating it yields CVSGETGYYEQYF.

This rearrangement joins TRBV6-1 to TRBJ2-7; D call uncertain. From germline, CDR1 is MNHNS and CDR2 SASEGT. This CDR3 has 12 residues. V dropped 4 bases and J dropped 6 bases, with 10 bases sitting between them. CDR3 protein: CASSGGSREQYF. The CDR3 DNA sequence: TGTGCCAGCAGTGGGGGATCCCGCGAGCAGTACTTC.

This clonotype appeared many times. V and J are TRBV25-1 and TRBJ1-2; D possibly corresponds to TRBD1 (6 bases). Trimming removed 6 bases from V and 7 bases from J, with 12 bases in between. Germline V CDR1 and CDR2: MGHDK, SYGVNS. The CDR3 is 12 residues long. The CDR3 here is CASSEPGVGYTF. DNA of the CDR3: TGTGCCAGCAGCGAACCAGGGGTTGGCTACACCTTC.

This clonotype has at least ten counts. Sequence at one end of the junction differs from germline and may be a read error. V gene TRBV7-7 combines with J gene TRBJ1-4; D not certain. The CDR3 extends over 13 amino acids. Germline-derived CDR1 and CDR2 are SSHAT and FNYEAQ (reference sequence). This CDR3 reads CASSQGFREKLFF. CDR3 nucleotides: TGTGCTAGCAGCCAAGGATTTCGAGAAAAACTGTTTTTT.

This clonotype showed up many times. This chain links TRBV20-1 with TRBJ2-7, with D possibly matching TRBD1 (5 bases). V dropped 3 bases and J dropped 3 bases, with 9 bases sitting between them. CDR3 length equals 12 residues. From germline, CDR1 is DFQATT and CDR2 SNEGSKA (reference sequence). CDR3 DNA: TGCAGTGCTAGTGACCAGGGCTACGAGCAGTACTTC. Residues: CSASDQGYEQYF.

The chain joins TRBV5-8 to TRBJ2-7; 9 bases are shared with TRBD1. This CDR3 has 16 residues. Unmatched junction bases numbered 8, after V lost 3 bases and J lost 1 base. Germline values: CDR1 SGHTS, CDR2 YDEGEE. The CDR3 loop reads CASSSRPGQGSYEQYF. In DNA, the CDR3 is TGTGCCAGCAGCTCAAGGCCAGGACAGGGGTCCTACGAGCAGTACTTC.

This clonotype was counted ten times or more. The V gene is TRBV28, the J gene TRBJ1-2, with D unresolved. The CDR3 is 11 residues long. CDR1 MDHEN and CDR2 SYDVKM come from the germline V gene. V lost 10 bases, J lost 8 bases, and 14 bases lay in between. The CDR3 nucleotides are TGTGCCACACGAAGAGAAACCGGCTACACCTTC. Protein product: CATRRETGYTF.

This clonotype was seen at least ten times. The rearrangement uses TRBV5-1 and TRBJ2-7, with D maybe TRBD1 (7 bases). V lost 0 bases and J lost 8, with 18 bases in between. Germline CDR1 and CDR2: SGHRS and YFSETQ. This CDR3 is built from 15 residues. The chain's CDR3 is CASSLGGTDATKQYF. DNA for the CDR3: TGCGCCAGCAGCTTGGGCGGGACAGATGCTACGAAGCAGTACTTC.

The table lists this clonotype with a few counts. Mismatch with germline at one junction end may stem from a read error. The chain carries TRBV19 and TRBJ1-1; 7 bases fit TRBD1. Germline CDR1 and CDR2: LNHDA and SQIVND (reference sequence). The CDR3 is 16 residues long. The CDR3 loop is CASRIDRELGNTEAFF. In DNA, the CDR3 is TGTGCCAGTAGGATAGACAGGGAGTTGGGGAACACTGAAGCTTTCTTT.

The V gene is TRBV5-4, the J gene TRBJ2-7; TRBD2 matches 10 bases. V lost 2 bases, J lost 4 bases, and 12 bases stayed unmatched. Germline V gene lookup returns CDR1 SGHNT and CDR2 YYREEE (reference sequence). This CDR3 contains 17 residues. The CDR3 region has the DNA TGTGCCAGCAGCTTACTCATCCTAGCGGGAGAAGGATACGAGCAGTACTTC. This translates into CASSLLILAGEGYEQYF.

This clonotype has ten or more counts. V usage is TRBV6-4 and J usage is TRBJ1-2; possibly TRBD1 for D (6 bases). Between the trimmed V and J ends, which lost 0 bases and 2 bases, there was a span of 13 bases. The CDR3 runs 16 residues. Looked up from germline, CDR1 is MRHNA and CDR2 is SNTAGT. CDR3 loop: CASSDSTGRSNYGYTF. The DNA for the CDR3 is TGTGCCAGCAGTGACTCAACAGGGCGTTCCAACTATGGCTACACCTTC.

This clonotype appeared many times. The chain uses TRBV11-2 and TRBJ1-1, with a tentative D call TRBD1 (5 bases). Trimming shortened V by 6 bases and J by 11 bases, and 16 bases separated the two germline ends. This CDR3 has 12 residues. The germline V gene has CDR1 SGHAT and CDR2 FQNNGV. CDR3 loop: CASSEDPEGAFF. In DNA form, the CDR3 reads TGTGCCAGCAGTGAAGATCCGGAGGGGGCTTTCTTT.

The chain employs TRBV20-1 and TRBJ2-1; D gene unclear. Germline V gene lookup returns CDR1 DFQATT and CDR2 SNEGSKA (reference sequence). V lost 0 bases to trimming and J lost 4 bases, with 19 bases between them. CDR3 size: 17 residues. The CDR3 is CSARDLRAAENYNEQFF. Here the CDR3 DNA reads TGCAGTGCTAGAGATCTTCGGGCCGCTGAGAATTACAATGAGCAGTTCTTC.

This clonotype has more than one count but fewer than ten. The CDR3 here is CASSLITTDSLYEQYF. CDR3 nucleotide sequence: TGTGCCAGCAGCTTAATAACAACAGACTCACTTTACGAGCAGTACTTC. The rearrangement links TRBV11-2 to TRBJ2-7; D is ambiguous. With 2 bases removed from V and 4 bases from J, the gap between germline ends came to 18 bases. CDR1 SGHAT and CDR2 FQNNGV come from the germline V gene. This CDR3 region has 16 residues.

This clonotype was seen repeatedly, ten times or more. The V call is TRBV20-1, the J call TRBJ1-5; 7 nucleotides match TRBD1. Losses at the gene ends were 6 bases for V and 3 bases for J; bases not matched to a gene: 5. The CDR3 is 13 residues long. The germline CDR1 and CDR2 sequences are DFQATT and SNEGSKA (reference sequence). The CDR3 loop reads CSATGTVNQPQHF. CDR3 DNA: TGCAGTGCCACCGGGACAGTCAATCAGCCCCAGCATTTT.

This rearrangement joins TRBV5-5 to TRBJ2-4; unclear D gene. V shed 0 bases and J shed 9 bases, with 7 bases lying between them. The CDR3 contains 12 residues. Looked up from germline, CDR1 is SGHKS and CDR2 is YYEKEE (reference sequence). The CDR3 here is CASSLEVGIQYF. The CDR3 region has the DNA TGTGCCAGCAGCTTGGAGGTGGGCATTCAGTACTTC.

This clonotype was counted ten times or more. The rearrangement links TRBV27 to TRBJ1-5; a possible D gene is TRBD1 (5 bases). Germline CDR1 MNHEY, CDR2 SMNVEV (reference sequence). This CDR3 is 14 amino acids long. V lost 8 bases and J lost 3, with 14 bases in between. The CDR3 region is CASRPDRHNQPQHF. The DNA for the CDR3 is TGTGCCAGCCGACCCGACAGACACAATCAGCCCCAGCATTTT.

This clonotype was observed a single time. The chain joins TRBV6-5 to TRBJ2-2; 8 bases are shared with TRBD2. J lost 6 bases, V lost 2 bases, and 14 bases had no gene match. Looked up from germline, CDR1 is MNHEY and CDR2 is SVGAGI. The CDR3 has 18 residues. The CDR3 coding sequence is TGTGCCAGCAGTTACGAAATCCAAGTCAGCGGGAGATCCGGGGAGCTGTTTTTT. Amino acid sequence: CASSYEIQVSGRSGELFF.

Ten or more counts support this clonotype. This sequence joins TRBV7-6 and TRBJ2-1; TRBD2 matches 11 bases. The junction had 7 bases not matched to a gene; V was cut back by 4 bases and J by 8 bases. From germline, CDR1 is SGHVS and CDR2 FNYEAQ. CDR3 size: 15 residues. CDR3 in DNA: TGTGCCAGCAGCTCGGGGACACTAGCGGGGGATGAGCAGTTCTTC. Translation gives CASSSGTLAGDEQFF.

This clonotype has a single count. The J gene is TRBJ2-3, the V gene TRBV7-9, with D tentatively TRBD1 (7 bases). The CDR3 covers 15 residues. Germline V gene lookup returns CDR1 SEHNR and CDR2 FQNEAQ (reference sequence). Trimming cost V 2 bases and J 4 bases, with 13 bases left between them. The CDR3 is CASSLQGGLSDTQYF. The DNA of the CDR3 is TGTGCCAGCAGCTTACAGGGGGGCCTATCAGATACGCAGTATTTT. The complete variable domain, with remaining parts taken from reference TRBV7-9 and TRBJ2-3, reads DTGVSQNPRHKITKRGQNVTFRCDPISEHNRLYWYRQTLGQGPEFLTYFQNEAQLEKSRLLSDRFSAERPKGSFSTLEIQRTEQGDSAMYLCASSLQGGLSDTQYFGPGTRLTVL.

This clonotype was detected many times. The V call is TRBV28, the J call TRBJ2-6; the D is unclear. The CDR3 is made up of 11 amino acids. CDR1 and CDR2 from the germline V gene are MDHEN and SYDVKM. V lost 8 bases and J lost 4, with 3 bases in between. Here the CDR3 reads CASRGANVLTF. CDR3 nucleotide sequence: TGTGCCAGCCGAGGGGCCAACGTCCTGACTTTC.

The rearrangement links TRBV20-1 to TRBJ2-3, with a weak D call TRBD2 (5 bases). Germline CDR1 and CDR2: DFQATT and SNEGSKA (reference sequence). There are 15 residues in the CDR3. V lost 3 bases and J lost 3, with 16 bases in between. The DNA of the CDR3 is TGCAGTGCTAGTGGTTCTGCGGGCGGAACAGATACGCAGTATTTT. This translates into CSASGSAGGTDTQYF.